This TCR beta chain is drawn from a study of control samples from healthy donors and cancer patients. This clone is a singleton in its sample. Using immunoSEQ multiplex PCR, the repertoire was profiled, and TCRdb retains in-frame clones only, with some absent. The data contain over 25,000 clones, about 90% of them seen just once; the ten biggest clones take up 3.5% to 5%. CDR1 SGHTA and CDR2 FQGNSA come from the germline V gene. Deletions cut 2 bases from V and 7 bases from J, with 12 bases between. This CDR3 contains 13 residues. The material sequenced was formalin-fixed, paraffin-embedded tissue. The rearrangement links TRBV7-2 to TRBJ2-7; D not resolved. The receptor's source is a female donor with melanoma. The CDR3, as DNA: TGTGCCAGCAGCTTACGGTTGGGGAATGAGCAGTACTTC. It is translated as CASSLRLGNEQYF.